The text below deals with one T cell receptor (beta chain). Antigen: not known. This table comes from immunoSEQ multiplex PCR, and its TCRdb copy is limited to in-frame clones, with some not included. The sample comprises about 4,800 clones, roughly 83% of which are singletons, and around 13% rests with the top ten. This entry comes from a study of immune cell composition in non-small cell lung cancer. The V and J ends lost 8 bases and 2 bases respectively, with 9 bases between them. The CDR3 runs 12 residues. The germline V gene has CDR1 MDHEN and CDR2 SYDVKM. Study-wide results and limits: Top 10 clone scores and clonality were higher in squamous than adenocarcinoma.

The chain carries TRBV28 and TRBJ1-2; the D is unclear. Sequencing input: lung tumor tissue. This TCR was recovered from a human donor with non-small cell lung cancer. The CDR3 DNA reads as TGTGCCAGCGGATCCAGAAACTATGGCTACACCTTC. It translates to CASGSRNYGYTF.